These 7 T cell receptor beta chains came from one sample sequenced in a study of identical twins. TCRdb redid the calling of the 5' RACE reads with MiXCR, one entry per CDR3 protein. The top ten clones hold 0.4% to 0.55% of a sample with around 480,000 distinct CDR3 sequences, approximately 15% of them seen once. Another study also made use of these data, one on yellow fever vaccine responses in identical twins.

The sequenced sample was CD4+ T cells sorted from blood. The receptor set was obtained from a woman under 30 in good health.

In this sample, this clonotype turned up a few times. V and J are TRBV6-5 and TRBJ2-5; D ambiguous. The V and J ends lost 2 bases and 5 bases respectively, with 6 bases between them. Per germline, CDR1 MNHEY and CDR2 SVGAGI. CDR3 size: 12 residues. The CDR3 reads CASSYAQETQYF. In DNA, the CDR3 is TGTGCCAGCAGTTACGCCCAGGAGACCCAGTACTTC.

This clonotype was detected only a few times. This rearrangement joins TRBV12-3 or TRBV12-4 to TRBJ1-1; the D gene is possibly TRBD1 (5 bases). The CDR3 consists of 15 residues. The germline V and J ends were trimmed by 2 bases and 12 bases, with 22 bases remaining between them. The CDR3 loop is CASSLWLGAPMGPFF. For the CDR3, the DNA is TGTGCCAGCAGTTTATGGTTAGGGGCCCCCATGGGGCCTTTCTTT.

The chain uses TRBV9 and TRBJ2-4; TRBD1 matches 8 bases. Trimming removed 0 bases from V and 5 bases from J; junction bases left unmatched: 7. In germline, CDR1 is SGDLS, CDR2 YYNGEE. The CDR3 is 16 residues long. CDR3 amino acids: CASSVGGQADQNIQYF. CDR3 in DNA: TGTGCCAGCAGCGTAGGGGGACAGGCGGACCAAAACATTCAGTACTTC.

This chain uses TRBV18 with TRBJ2-7; TRBD1 matches at 9 bases. The CDR3 contains 15 residues. CDR1 and CDR2 from the germline V gene are KGHSH and LQKENI. The J segment lost 5 bases and the V segment lost 3 bases, leaving 8 bases of the junction unmatched. Here the CDR3 DNA reads TGTGCCAGCTCACCCCTCGGGACAGGGAACAACGAGCAGTACTTC. Translating it yields CASSPLGTGNNEQYF.

This clonotype has more than one count but fewer than ten. This chain links TRBV11-2 with TRBJ2-1; 9 bases map to TRBD2. This CDR3 has 19 residues. Germline V gives CDR1 SGHAT, CDR2 FQNNGV. Losses at the gene ends were 1 base for V and 10 bases for J; bases not matched to a gene: 20. The CDR3 sequence: CASSLGSSPQAGGGREQFF. The CDR3 DNA reads as TGTGCCAGCAGCTTAGGGAGCTCTCCACAAGCGGGGGGAGGGAGAGAGCAGTTCTTC.

This chain connects TRBV5-6 to TRBJ2-1; unclear D gene. The ends were cut back, 7 bases at V and 3 bases at J, with 17 bases in the middle. The CDR3 is 15 amino acids. From germline, CDR1 is SGHDT and CDR2 YYEEEE. CDR3 region: CASSSELDHYNEQFF. The DNA of the CDR3 is TGTGCCAGCTCCTCTGAACTGGACCACTACAATGAGCAGTTCTTC.

The chain couples TRBV10-3 to TRBJ2-5; 7 positions match TRBD2. Germline-derived CDR1 and CDR2 are ENHRY and SYGVKD. With 0 bases clipped from V and 4 bases from J, the junction kept 2 bases outside the gene matches. The CDR3 length is 14 residues. The CDR3, as DNA: TGTGCCATCAGTGAGTCGACGGGAGGAGAGACCCAGTACTTC. Translated: CAISESTGGETQYF.